This passage covers 23 T cell receptor beta chains from one sample sequenced in a study of T cells expressing NK-cell markers. TCRdb re-called the 5' RACE reads and catalogs CDR3 proteins one per entry, DNA excluded. The table lists a few hundred thousand distinct CDR3 sequences, with around 5% in the top ten. Material: blood T cells: a sorted CD56 or NKG2C T cell subset, CD4+ or CD8+ T cells, or bulk PBMC T cells (not recorded which). Receptors originate from a man aged 18-69 years in good health.

The genes are TRBV11-2 and TRBJ2-3; TCRdb gives TRBD1 as the D gene, but with no DNA this cannot be confirmed. The germline V gene has CDR1 SGHAT and CDR2 FQNNGV. The CDR3 runs to 14 residues. The CDR3 here is CASRGHLHTDTQYF.

The chain recombines TRBV19 with TRBJ1-5; there is no DNA to check the TCRdb D call of TRBD1. In germline, CDR1 is LNHDA, CDR2 SQIVND (reference sequence). The CDR3 is 14 residues long. The CDR3: CASSRQGRDQPQHF.

This chain links TRBV9 with TRBJ2-7. Germline assignment: CDR1 SGDLS and CDR2 YYNGEE. CDR3 length equals 16 residues. The CDR3 region is CASSATPSGGSYEQYF.

V usage is TRBV20-1 and J usage is TRBJ1-1. Germline V gene sequence: CDR1 DFQATT, CDR2 SNEGSKA (reference sequence). This CDR3 is 13 amino acids long. The CDR3 here is CSASEDRNTEAFF.

V gene TRBV12-3 or TRBV12-4 combines with J gene TRBJ2-1; TCRdb's D gene call, TRBD2, goes unchecked for lack of DNA. The CDR3 consists of 19 residues. The CDR3 loop is CASSLRSVGRVSSYNEQFF.

This rearrangement joins TRBV18 to TRBJ2-1. The CDR3 covers 14 residues. Looked up from germline, CDR1 is KGHSH and CDR2 is LQKENI. The CDR3 loop reads CASSKLTNNNEQFF.

This chain links TRBV4-2 with TRBJ1-1; TCRdb's assignment of TRBD1 cannot be checked, as there is no DNA. This CDR3 has 15 residues. CDR1 LGHNA and CDR2 YNFKEQ come from the germline V gene. CDR3 sequence: CASSQAPGQGVEAFF.

The chain recombines TRBV7-2 with TRBJ2-7; TCRdb's assignment of TRBD1 cannot be checked, as there is no DNA. The CDR3 has 13 residues. In germline, CDR1 is SGHTA, CDR2 FQGNSA. The CDR3 region is CASSLKGGYEQYF.

The CDR3 loop is CRDGPTYGELFF. J is TRBJ2-2 and V is TRBV20-1. The CDR3 is 12 residues long. Germline assignment: CDR1 DFQATT and CDR2 SNEGSKA (reference sequence).

The V gene is TRBV19, the J gene TRBJ2-1; TCRdb designates TRBD2, a call that cannot be tested without DNA. The CDR3 length is 20 residues. CDR1 LNHDA and CDR2 SQIVND come from the germline V gene (reference sequence). This chain's CDR3 is CASSTPLAGGLPSSYNEQFF.

The V gene is TRBV6-1, the J gene TRBJ1-2; TCRdb indicates TRBD1, and absent DNA this call remains unverified. CDR3 length equals 13 residues. CDR1 and CDR2 (germline): MNHNS, SASEGT. The CDR3 sequence: CASLAQDFYGYTF.

The chain combines TRBV6-5 with TRBJ2-1; TCRdb's assignment of TRBD1 cannot be checked, as there is no DNA. CDR1 MNHEY and CDR2 SVGAGI come from the germline V gene. The CDR3 consists of 14 residues. CDR3: CASSYGSPGNEQFF.

This chain links TRBV6-6 with TRBJ1-5; TCRdb's D call of TRBD1 is untestable without DNA. Per the germline V gene, CDR1 is MNHNY and CDR2 is SVGAGI (reference sequence). CDR3 size: 13 residues. The CDR3 sequence: CASNPQGGQPQHF.

This rearrangement joins TRBV6-1 to TRBJ1-5; TCRdb names TRBD1, which stays unverified in the absence of DNA. The CDR3 contains 14 residues. Germline V gives CDR1 MNHNS, CDR2 SASEGT. The CDR3 protein is CASSSQGYGQPQHF.

The rearrangement links TRBV29-1 to TRBJ2-2; absent DNA, TCRdb's TRBD1 call cannot be checked. Germline CDR1 reads SQVTM; CDR2 reads ANQGSEA. This CDR3 has 13 amino acids. This CDR3 reads CSVEGGPTGELFF.

The chain is built from TRBV18 and TRBJ2-7. The germline V gene encodes CDR1 KGHSH and CDR2 LQKENI. This CDR3 spans 14 amino acids. Here the CDR3 reads CASSPPLETREQYF.

This chain links TRBV5-1 with TRBJ2-1. Germline-derived CDR1 and CDR2 are SGHRS and YFSETQ. This CDR3 contains 16 residues. The chain's CDR3 is CASSFLERLNYNEQFF. Based on the CDR3 plus reference TRBV5-1 and TRBJ2-1, the full variable domain is KAGVTQTPRYLIKTRGQQVTLSCSPISGHRSVSWYQQTPGQGLQFLFEYFSETQRNKGNFPGRFSGRQFSNSRSEMNVSTLELGDSALYLCASSFLERLNYNEQFFGPGTRLTVL.

This chain joins TRBV20-1 and TRBJ2-2; the D gene TCRdb calls, TRBD2, cannot be checked with no DNA. The CDR3 loop spans 16 amino acids. Germline CDR1 is DFQATT and CDR2 is SNEGSKA (reference sequence). The CDR3: CSARDPTSRVSGELFF.

The chain recombines TRBV5-5 with TRBJ2-6. Per germline, CDR1 SGHKS and CDR2 YYEKEE (reference sequence). The CDR3 has 15 residues. CDR3 residues: CASTYVGAGANVLTF.

The chain links TRBV5-6 to TRBJ2-7; absent DNA, TCRdb's TRBD2 call cannot be checked. The CDR3 contains 14 residues. Germline V gene sequence: CDR1 SGHDT, CDR2 YYEEEE. CDR3: CASSLFQLGYEQYF.

The rearrangement links TRBV7-2 to TRBJ2-4. This CDR3 comprises 15 residues. In germline, CDR1 is SGHTA, CDR2 FQGNSA. The CDR3 spells CASRYTSGTKNIQYF.

The genes are TRBV5-1 and TRBJ1-5. Germline assignment: CDR1 SGHRS and CDR2 YFSETQ. There are 15 residues in the CDR3. The chain's CDR3 is CASSLVGSKDQPQHF.

The rearrangement uses TRBV7-8 and TRBJ1-5; there is no DNA to check the TCRdb D call of TRBD1. The CDR3 spans 14 residues. Germline CDR1 and CDR2: SGHVS and FQNEAQ. The chain's CDR3 is CASSFAQGRQPQHF.